The present TCR beta chain was sequenced within a study of shared clonotypes between healthy human individuals. Method: immunoSEQ multiplex PCR; TCRdb's copy keeps in-frame clones and lacks some. There are some 450,000 clones in the sample; roughly 80% occur only once, and around 12% lies in the top ten. CDR1 is MDHEN, CDR2 SYDVKM, per germline. This CDR3 has 15 residues. V shed 6 bases and J 5 bases; nucleotides not matched to a gene: 9. This clone was counted only a few times. The clonotype comes from a woman in her 40s in good health. Some clones in this sample may be carry-over from other donors' samples. V is TRBV28 and J is TRBJ2-7; 11 bases align to TRBD2. Sequences were obtained from PBMCs. The CDR3 DNA reads TGTGCCAGCAGCCAAACTAGCGGGAGTTTAAACGAGCAGTACTTC. This translates into CASSQTSGSLNEQYF.